The T cell receptor (beta chain) described here comes from a study of blood T cell repertoires in COVID-19. In the study overall: Samples came from the United States, Italy and Spain, spanning acute and convalescent COVID-19. The cDNA or gDNA used as material had been derived from T cells, B-cell-depleted T cells, or PBMCs.

As processed by the authors: Nucleated cell number was recorded as an estimate derived from reference gene primer amplification. Here immunoSEQ multiplex PCR was the method, and the copy in TCRdb shows in-frame clones only, minus some. That table is the source of V, J and clone size, and D and trimming were worked out from the DNA. This table has about 270,000 clones, approximately 87% appearing once. Enrolled during active infection, Seattle patients were then followed longitudinally. Looked up from germline, CDR1 is SEHNR and CDR2 is FQNEAQ (reference sequence). The CDR3 runs 16 residues. Trimming took off 0 bases at V and 0 bases at J, with 11 bases between the two ends.

Sequencing was carried out using peripheral blood. This receptor was identified in a young woman with COVID-19, enrolled during active disease. The V gene is TRBV7-9, the J gene TRBJ1-1; D is unresolved. CDR3 amino acids: CASSLAITLMNTEAFF. DNA of the CDR3: TGTGCCAGCAGCTTAGCGATCACTCTCATGAACACTGAAGCTTTCTTT.